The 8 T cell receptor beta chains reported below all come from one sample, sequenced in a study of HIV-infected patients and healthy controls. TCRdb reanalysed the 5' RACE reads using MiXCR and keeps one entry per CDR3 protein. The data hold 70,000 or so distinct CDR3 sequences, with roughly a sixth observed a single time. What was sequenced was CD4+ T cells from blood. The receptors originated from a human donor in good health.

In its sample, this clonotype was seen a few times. CDR3 sequence reads: CASKAGRTYEQFF. As DNA, the CDR3 is TGTGCCAGTAAGGCGGGCCGTACTTATGAGCAGTTCTTC. The rearrangement joins TRBV19 to TRBJ2-1, with TRBD2 as a possible D gene (5 bases). Germline-derived CDR1 and CDR2 are LNHDA and SQIVND (reference sequence). V was shortened by 7 bases and J by 8 bases, with 15 bases between the two germline ends. The CDR3 is made up of 13 amino acids.

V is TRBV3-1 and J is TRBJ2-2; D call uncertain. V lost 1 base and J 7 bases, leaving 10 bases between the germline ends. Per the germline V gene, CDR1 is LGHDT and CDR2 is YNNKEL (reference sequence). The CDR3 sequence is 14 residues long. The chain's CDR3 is CASSQVPSGGELFF. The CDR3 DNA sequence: TGTGCCAGCAGCCAAGTCCCGTCAGGCGGGGAGCTGTTTTTT. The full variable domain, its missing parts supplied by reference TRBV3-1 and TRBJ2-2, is DTAVSQTPKYLVTQMGNDKSIKCEQNLGHDTMYWYKQDSKKFLKIMFSYNNKELIINETVPNRFSPKSPDKAHLNLHINSLELGDSAVYFCASSQVPSGGELFFGEGSRLTVL.

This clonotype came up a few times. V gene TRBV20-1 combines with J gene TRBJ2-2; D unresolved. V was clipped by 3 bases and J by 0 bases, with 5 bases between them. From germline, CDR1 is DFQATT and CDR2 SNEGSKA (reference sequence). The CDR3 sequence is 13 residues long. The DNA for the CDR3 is TGCAGTGCTAGTAGCCCGAACACCGGGGAGCTGTTTTTT. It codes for CSASSPNTGELFF.

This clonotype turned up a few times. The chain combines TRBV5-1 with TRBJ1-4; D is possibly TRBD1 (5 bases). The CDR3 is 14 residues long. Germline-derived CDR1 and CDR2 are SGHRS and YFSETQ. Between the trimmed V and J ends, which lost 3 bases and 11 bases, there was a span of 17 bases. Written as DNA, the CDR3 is TGCGCCAGCAGCTACCAAGACAGTTCGGATAAACTGTTTTTT. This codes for CASSYQDSSDKLFF.

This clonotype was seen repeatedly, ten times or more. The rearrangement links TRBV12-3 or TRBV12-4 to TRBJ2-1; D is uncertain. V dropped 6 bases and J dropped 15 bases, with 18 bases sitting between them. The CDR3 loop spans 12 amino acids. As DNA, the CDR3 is TGTGCCAGCAGCCCCCTGTGGGGTTCCCTGTTCTTC. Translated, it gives CASSPLWGSLFF.

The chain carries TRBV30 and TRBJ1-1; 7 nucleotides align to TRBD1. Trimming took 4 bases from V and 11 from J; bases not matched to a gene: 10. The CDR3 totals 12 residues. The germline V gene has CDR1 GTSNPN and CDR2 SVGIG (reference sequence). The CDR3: CAWNRDSVNAFF. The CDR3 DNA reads TGTGCCTGGAACCGGGACAGCGTTAATGCTTTCTTT.

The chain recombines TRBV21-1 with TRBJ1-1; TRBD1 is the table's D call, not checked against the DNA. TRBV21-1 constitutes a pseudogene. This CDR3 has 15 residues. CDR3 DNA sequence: TGTGCCAGCAGCAACCGGGACAGGGGCTTCACTGAAGCTTTCTTT. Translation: CASSNRDRGFTEAFF.

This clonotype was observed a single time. CDR3 sequence (DNA): TGTGCCAGCTCACCACAACTAACGGTTAGCTCTGGAAACACCATATATTTT. Its protein product is CASSPQLTVSSGNTIYF. J is TRBJ1-3 and V is TRBV18; D not certain. With 1 base removed from V and 0 bases from J, the gap between germline ends came to 13 bases. The CDR3 length is 17 residues. Per germline, CDR1 KGHSH and CDR2 LQKENI.